The 32 T cell receptor beta chains listed next were all sequenced from one sample in a study of blood T cell repertoires in COVID-19. Sequenced by immunoSEQ multiplex PCR; TCRdb stores in-frame clones only, minus some. The sample contains some 250,000 clones, approximately 86% of which appear only once. Sequenced material: peripheral blood. The receptors were gathered from a human donor in a cohort sampled during active COVID-19.

This sequence joins TRBV18 and TRBJ2-7, with 7 bases that match TRBD1. CDR1 is KGHSH and CDR2 is LQKENI in the germline V gene. The V and J ends lost 4 bases and 2 bases, in that order; junction bases with no gene match: 5. CDR3 size: 14 residues. CDR3: CASSHRDRTYEQYF. The CDR3 region has the DNA TGTGCCAGCTCACACCGGGACAGAACCTACGAGCAGTACTTC.

This chain links TRBV2 with TRBJ1-5; 7 bases are a match to TRBD1. The CDR3 totals 15 residues. V lost 7 bases, J lost 5 bases, and 11 bases stayed unmatched. Germline V lookup: CDR1 SNHLY, CDR2 FYNNEI. CDR3 DNA: TGTGCCAGCACCCTACTTACAGGGGCCCATCAGCCCCAGCATTTT. Encoded protein: CASTLLTGAHQPQHF. The variable domain in full, with the rest retrieved from reference TRBV2 and TRBJ1-5, is EPEVTQTPSHQVTQMGQEVILRCVPISNHLYFYWYRQILGQKVEFLVSFYNNEISEKSEIFDDQFSVERPDGSNFTLKIRSTKLEDSAMYFCASTLLTGAHQPQHFGDGTRLSIL.

The rearrangement links TRBV4-3 to TRBJ2-7; possible D gene TRBD1, 5 bases. The CDR3 runs to 14 residues. V gave up 3 bases and J gave up 7 bases, with 16 bases separating them. Germline-derived CDR1 and CDR2 are LGHNA and YSLEER. Written as DNA, the CDR3 is TGCGCCAGCAGCCAGGACACCACCTTTGGAGAGCAGTACTTC. Its protein product is CASSQDTTFGEQYF.

The CDR3 region has the DNA TGTGCCAGTAGTGCCGGGACTAGCAGACTGGATACGCAGTATTTT. It specifies CASSAGTSRLDTQYF. This rearrangement joins TRBV19 to TRBJ2-3, with 9 bases that match TRBD2. V shed 5 bases, J shed 6 bases, and the junction held 9 bases outside the gene matches. The CDR3 has 15 amino acids. CDR1 is LNHDA and CDR2 is SQIVND in the germline V gene (reference sequence).

The chain employs TRBV5-1 and TRBJ2-1, with 13 bases matching TRBD2. CDR1 and CDR2 (germline): SGHRS, YFSETQ. The CDR3 sequence is 15 residues long. Trimming cost V 6 bases and J 7 bases; bases outside gene matches: 7. The CDR3 region has the DNA TGCGCCAGCACCATGACTAGCGGGGGGCGAAATGAGCAGTTCTTC. Protein product: CASTMTSGGRNEQFF.

The chain carries TRBV5-6 and TRBJ2-7, with D perhaps TRBD2 (5 bases). Trimming cost V 1 base and J 6 bases, with 14 bases left between them. In germline, CDR1 is SGHDT, CDR2 YYEEEE. The length of the CDR3 is 14 residues. This CDR3 is CASSLRGPGSEQYF. CDR3 nucleotides: TGTGCCAGCAGCTTGCGCGGCCCGGGGAGCGAGCAGTACTTC.

The chain employs TRBV7-9 and TRBJ1-2; weak D call: TRBD1 (6 bases). The ends were cut back, 1 base at V and 2 bases at J, with 11 bases in the middle. The CDR3 runs 15 residues. The germline gives CDR1 SEHNR, CDR2 FQNEAQ (reference sequence). The CDR3 reads CASSLVSGQNYGYTF. CDR3 sequence (DNA): TGTGCCAGCAGCTTAGTCTCGGGACAAAACTATGGCTACACCTTC.

V usage is TRBV28 and J usage is TRBJ2-1, with D maybe TRBD2 (6 bases). Between the trimmed V and J ends, which lost 11 bases and 4 bases, there was a span of 21 bases. The CDR3 contains 15 residues. The germline V gene encodes CDR1 MDHEN and CDR2 SYDVKM. CDR3 sequence reads: CAPRGGDTVYNEQFF. The DNA of the CDR3 is TGTGCCCCCCGGGGCGGGGATACCGTATACAATGAGCAGTTCTTC.

This chain links TRBV5-5 with TRBJ2-5; TRBD1 agrees at 8 bases. The germline CDR1 and CDR2 sequences are SGHKS and YYEKEE (reference sequence). This CDR3 has 13 residues. Trimming took 4 bases from V and 3 from J; bases not matched to a gene: 2. The CDR3 reads CASSRGQEETQYF. The CDR3 region has the DNA TGTGCCAGCAGCCGGGGACAGGAAGAGACCCAGTACTTC.

The chain has TRBV7-9 and TRBJ2-3; no clear D. Germline V lookup: CDR1 SEHNR, CDR2 FQNEAQ (reference sequence). This CDR3 comprises 12 residues. Trimming took 6 bases from V and 4 from J, leaving 8 bases between them. The CDR3 loop is CASRVVADTQYF. CDR3 sequence (DNA): TGTGCCAGCAGAGTAGTAGCAGATACGCAGTATTTT.

The gene calls are TRBV6-5 and TRBJ1-1; tentative D call: TRBD1 (6 bases). V lost 7 bases, J lost 6 bases, and 15 bases lay in between. The CDR3 has 13 residues. Germline V gene sequence: CDR1 MNHEY, CDR2 SVGAGI. The CDR3 is CASKRGGYAEAFF. The CDR3 nucleotides are TGTGCCAGCAAAAGGGGGGGGTATGCTGAAGCTTTCTTT.

This sequence joins TRBV19 and TRBJ2-7; 7 bases agree with TRBD2. Germline assignment: CDR1 LNHDA and CDR2 SQIVND (reference sequence). CDR3 length: 15 residues. Losses at the gene ends were 5 bases for V and 7 bases for J; bases not matched to a gene: 14. The CDR3 DNA reads TGTGCCAGTAGTGCGCGGGAGTCGATCCTACGGGAGCAGTACTTC. Translated: CASSARESILREQYF.

The chain has TRBV28 and TRBJ2-7; TRBD2 matches 13 bases. The V segment lost 4 bases and the J segment 4 bases; nucleotides outside the gene matches: 10. From germline, CDR1 is MDHEN and CDR2 SYDVKM. CDR3 length: 17 residues. The CDR3 is CASSSIRLAGGFYEQYF. CDR3 nucleotide sequence: TGTGCCAGCAGTTCGATAAGACTAGCGGGAGGTTTTTACGAGCAGTACTTC.

The V call is TRBV5-1, the J call TRBJ2-2; the match to TRBD2 covers 11 bases. The CDR3 totals 21 residues. The germline gives CDR1 SGHRS, CDR2 YFSETQ. The trim removed 1 base at V and 3 bases at J, leaving 17 bases unmatched. In nucleotides, the CDR3 is TGCGCCAGCAGCTTGTCTCGTTCGGGAGTACTAGCGGGGGCCTACACCGGGGAGCTGTTTTTT. Translating it yields CASSLSRSGVLAGAYTGELFF. Full variable domain (outside the CDR3, taken from reference TRBV5-1 and TRBJ2-2): KAGVTQTPRYLIKTRGQQVTLSCSPISGHRSVSWYQQTPGQGLQFLFEYFSETQRNKGNFPGRFSGRQFSNSRSEMNVSTLELGDSALYLCASSLSRSGVLAGAYTGELFFGEGSRLTVL.

The V and J genes are TRBV9 and TRBJ2-7; D gene unclear. The CDR3 is made up of 14 amino acids. In germline, CDR1 is SGDLS, CDR2 YYNGEE. V was clipped by 3 bases and J by 5 bases, with 15 bases between them. The CDR3 reads CASSANDRGHEQYF. As DNA, the CDR3 is TGTGCCAGCAGCGCCAACGATAGAGGCCACGAGCAGTACTTC.

The chain combines TRBV3-1 (or the pseudogene TRBV3-2) with TRBJ2-3, with 10 bases that match TRBD2. Germline CDR1 is LGHDT and CDR2 is YNNKEL (reference sequence). With V trimmed by 2 bases and J by 3 bases, 2 bases remained unmatched. This CDR3 is built from 15 residues. CDR3 region: CASSQLGLATDTQYF. CDR3 bases: TGTGCCAGCAGCCAACTGGGACTAGCGACAGATACGCAGTATTTT.

This chain connects TRBV3-1 (or the pseudogene TRBV3-2) to TRBJ1-2; 12 bases line up with TRBD1. The J segment lost 2 bases and the V segment lost 4 bases, leaving 8 bases of the junction unmatched. Looked up from germline, CDR1 is LGHDT and CDR2 is YNNKEL (reference sequence). The CDR3 has 17 amino acids. The CDR3: CASSPRDRGLGNYGYTF. The CDR3 DNA is TGTGCCAGCAGCCCCCGGGACAGGGGGCTAGGGAACTATGGCTACACCTTC.

The chain uses TRBV7-5 and TRBJ1-4; the table's D call TRBD1 went unverified against the DNA. TRBV7-5 is classified as a pseudogene. CDR3 length: 14 amino acids. CDR3 DNA: TGTGTCAGAACCCCACAGGTGGACAGCGCGAAACTGTTTTTT. This codes for CVRTPQVDSAKLFF.

The chain employs TRBV5-4 and TRBJ1-2, with D possibly TRBD1 on 5 matching bases. CDR3 length equals 13 residues. The V gene's germline CDR1 is SGHNT and CDR2 YYREEE (reference sequence). V shed 4 bases and J shed 6 bases, with 13 bases lying between them. The CDR3 reads CASSPLPGHGYTF. The CDR3, as DNA: TGTGCCAGCAGCCCCCTCCCAGGGCATGGCTACACCTTC.

This clone is labeled as medium-sized. The chain is built from TRBV6-5 and TRBJ1-2, with no clear D. The CDR3 loop spans 13 amino acids. Trimming took off 9 bases at V and 0 bases at J, with 11 bases between the two ends. Germline assignment: CDR1 MNHEY and CDR2 SVGAGI. The CDR3 bases are TGTGCCAGTGAGAGAGCCTCTAACTATGGCTACACCTTC. It translates to CASERASNYGYTF.

This clone was seen only once. This sequence joins TRBV25-1 and TRBJ2-5, with D unresolved. Trimming took 4 bases from V and 3 from J, leaving 15 bases between them. The germline gives CDR1 MGHDK, CDR2 SYGVNS. The CDR3 runs to 15 residues. As DNA, the CDR3 is TGTGCCAGCAGTGGGAAGGAGCGATCAAAAGAGACCCAGTACTTC. It translates to CASSGKERSKETQYF.

Note on this clone: The same CDR3 arises from other DNA sequences in this sample as well. This sequence joins TRBV27 and TRBJ2-7; D remains unclear. V was clipped by 2 bases and J by 2 bases, with 7 bases between them. Germline V gives CDR1 MNHEY, CDR2 SMNVEV (reference sequence). This CDR3 spans 13 amino acids. The CDR3 coding sequence is TGTGCCAGCAGTTTAGGGCAAACCTACGAGCAGTACTTC. Translating gives CASSLGQTYEQYF.

In its sample, this clone was seen a few times. The gene calls are TRBV5-1 and TRBJ1-2; 7 bases line up with TRBD1. Germline CDR1 reads SGHRS; CDR2 reads YFSETQ. V shed 3 bases and J 7 bases; nucleotides not matched to a gene: 6. This CDR3 has 13 residues. CDR3 in amino acids: CASSSTGEGGYTF. The DNA of the CDR3 is TGCGCCAGCAGCTCAACAGGGGAAGGTGGCTACACCTTC.

This rearrangement joins TRBV25-1 to TRBJ2-7; the match to TRBD2 covers 8 bases. CDR3 length: 17 residues. Germline V gene data show CDR1 as MGHDK and CDR2 as SYGVNS. The ends lost 3 bases at V and 0 bases at J; junction bases unmatched: 10. CDR3: CASSDFWSGSASYEQYF. The CDR3 nucleotides are TGTGCCAGCAGTGACTTTTGGAGCGGGAGTGCCTCCTACGAGCAGTACTTC.

This clone occurred once. The chain carries TRBV19 and TRBJ1-4; maybe TRBD1 (6 bases). From germline, CDR1 is LNHDA and CDR2 SQIVND (reference sequence). This CDR3 region has 14 residues. V was trimmed by 9 bases and J by 4 bases, leaving 15 bases between them. CDR3 DNA sequence: TGTGCCAGCGCTCAGGGGAGGGATAATGAAAAACTGTTTTTT. Amino acid sequence: CASAQGRDNEKLFF.

The chain recombines TRBV7-8 with TRBJ2-7; the match to TRBD2 covers 14 bases. J gave up 2 bases and V 6 bases, and 3 bases lay outside the gene matches. The germline CDR1 and CDR2 sequences are SGHVS and FQNEAQ. This CDR3 is 15 amino acids long. The CDR3 loop is CASRQTSGGAYEQYF. The DNA of the CDR3 is TGTGCCAGCAGACAGACTAGCGGGGGGGCCTACGAGCAGTACTTC. The variable domain in full, completed from reference TRBV7-8 and TRBJ2-7, reads GAGVSQSPRYKVAKRGQDVALRCDPISGHVSLFWYQQALGQGPEFLTYFQNEAQLDKSGLPSDRFFAERPEGSVSTLKIQRTQQEDSAVYLCASRQTSGGAYEQYFGPGTRLTVT.

This rearrangement joins TRBV30 to TRBJ1-2; D gene ambiguous. V shed 1 base and J shed 12 bases, with 15 bases lying between them. CDR1 is GTSNPN, CDR2 SVGIG, per germline (reference sequence). The CDR3 spans 12 residues. The CDR3 loop reads CAWSDFSVFNTF. The CDR3 region has the DNA TGTGCCTGGAGTGACTTCTCGGTTTTCAACACCTTC.

The gene calls are TRBV3-1 (or the pseudogene TRBV3-2) and TRBJ2-7; 7 bases line up with TRBD1. The CDR3 sequence is 20 residues long. Germline loops: CDR1 LGHDT, CDR2 YNNKEL (reference sequence). Trimming took 0 bases from V and 0 from J; bases not matched to a gene: 17. CDR3 DNA sequence: TGTGCCAGCAGCCAAGATCAATCGGACAGGCATTCGAGGAGCTCCTACGAGCAGTACTTC. It translates to CASSQDQSDRHSRSSYEQYF.

V and J are TRBV5-8 and TRBJ1-5; 7 positions agree with TRBD1. This CDR3 contains 14 residues. Germline V gives CDR1 SGHTS, CDR2 YDEGEE. V trimming: 2 bases; J trimming: 5 bases; junction bases outside the gene matches: 4. The DNA of the CDR3 is TGTGCCAGCAGCTTCAGGGGGAACTATCAGCCCCAGCATTTT. As protein: CASSFRGNYQPQHF.

This rearrangement joins TRBV6-5 to TRBJ2-7, with D perhaps matching TRBD2 (6 bases). Trimming left V 3 bases short and J 3 bases short, with 15 bases between. Germline V lookup: CDR1 MNHEY, CDR2 SVGAGI. This CDR3 has 15 residues. The CDR3 reads CASSYTAEGLYEQYF. For the CDR3, the DNA is TGTGCCAGCAGTTATACAGCGGAGGGCCTCTACGAGCAGTACTTC.

The rearrangement uses TRBV7-2 and TRBJ2-7, with TRBD2 matching 9 bases. The CDR3 is 15 residues long. Trimming cost V 4 bases and J 6 bases; bases outside gene matches: 10. The germline gives CDR1 SGHTA, CDR2 FQGNSA. CDR3 in amino acids: CASSSRGGALVEQYF. CDR3 coding DNA: TGTGCCAGCAGCTCCCGCGGGGGGGCCTTGGTCGAGCAGTACTTC.

Comment on this clone: Other DNA sequences in this sample translate to the same CDR3. The genes are TRBV12-3 or TRBV12-4 and TRBJ2-7, with D hard to call. V was pared by 1 base and J by 1 base, with 5 bases between. The CDR3 loop spans 13 amino acids. CDR3 sequence: CASSLGHSYEQYF. Written as DNA, the CDR3 is TGTGCCAGCAGTTTAGGGCATTCCTACGAGCAGTACTTC.